The clone carrying this TCR beta chain was recorded a few times. What it binds is not known. Diagnostic conclusions were grounded in clinical symptoms, serum thyroxine, TRAb, thyroid ultrasound and orbital computed tomography. As the template, RNA transcripts were used to amplify TCR beta CDR3 regions. In the first round, RT-PCR was carried out with HTBI primers, and a multiplex PCR formed the second round. Each CDR3 protein gets one entry after TCRdb re-called the multiplex PCR reads with MiXCR. The profile shows a few hundred thousand distinct CDR3 sequences, roughly 40% of them singletons. V trimming: 5 bases; J trimming: 0 bases; junction bases outside the gene matches: 2. The CDR3 sequence is 14 residues long. The V gene's germline CDR1 is SQVTM and CDR2 ANQGSEA. These data originate in a study of Graves' ophthalmopathy and Graves' hyperthyroidism. At the level of the study: Hyperthyroidism was classified as stable if no ophthalmopathy occurred within 18 months of follow-up. Points from the study as a whole: This model predicted ophthalmopathy progression (sensitivity 70.59%, specificity roughly 72%). A majority of expanded thyroid clonotypes exceeding 0.001 frequency were likewise present in blood.

Sequenced material: peripheral blood or thyroid tissue (not recorded which). This sequence originates from an adult man with Graves' hyperthyroidism. The chain uses TRBV29-1 and TRBJ2-1, with TRBD1 matching over 9 bases. The CDR3: CSVLGQGSYNEQFF. The CDR3 region has the DNA TGCAGCGTTCTGGGACAGGGCTCCTACAATGAGCAGTTCTTC.